The 16 T cell receptor beta chains below come from one sample, sequenced in a study of OX40 agonist ivuxolimab in advanced cancers. The method was the immunoSEQ multiplex PCR assay. In TCRdb, the immuneACCESS table is reduced to in-frame sequences with V and J assigned. These tables do not hold every clone; where another copy was compared, an unresolved V gene accounts for under half, and the others remain unexplained. The sample includes 100,000 or so clones, with 86% observed a single time. The ten largest clones capture less than 2% of the sample. The sample in question was CD4+ or CD8+ T cells sorted from blood, obtained in a trial of the OX40 agonist ivuxolimab. Receptors originate from an adult with an advanced solid tumor such as melanoma, head and neck, liver or kidney cancer.

CDR3 DNA: TGTGCCAGCAGCGGAGGGGGGGCTAGGGAAAAACTGTTTTTT. This translates into CASSGGGAREKLFF. V is TRBV28 and J is TRBJ1-4, with D possibly being TRBD1 (6 bases). Germline V gene sequence: CDR1 MDHEN, CDR2 SYDVKM. The V gene lost 6 bases and the J gene lost 8 bases, with 16 bases spanning the gap. The CDR3 consists of 14 residues. Full variable domain (outside the CDR3, taken from reference TRBV28 and TRBJ1-4): DVKVTQSSRYLVKRTGEKVFLECVQDMDHENMFWYRQDPGLGLRLIYFSYDVKMKEKGDIPEGYSVSREKKERFSLILESASTNQTSMYLCASSGGGAREKLFFGSGTQLSVL.

The rearrangement links TRBV5-1 to TRBJ2-2; TRBD2 aligns across 11 bases. Unmatched junction bases numbered 3, after V lost 4 bases and J lost 4 bases. Germline V gives CDR1 SGHRS, CDR2 YFSETQ. The CDR3 has 15 amino acids. The DNA of the CDR3 is TGCGCCAGCAGCATAGGACTAGCGGGCACCGGGGAGCTGTTTTTT. This sequence encodes CASSIGLAGTGELFF.

V gene TRBV6-5 combines with J gene TRBJ1-2; TRBD1 agrees at 7 bases. Germline-derived CDR1 and CDR2 are MNHEY and SVGAGI. The CDR3 runs 13 residues. V shed 6 bases, J shed 4 bases, and the junction held 5 bases outside the gene matches. The CDR3, as DNA: TGTGCCAGCAGCCTCGGGACAGCCTATGGCTACACCTTC. This sequence encodes CASSLGTAYGYTF.

This chain connects TRBV28 to TRBJ2-7; D is undetermined. The V end lost 6 bases, the J end lost 6 bases, and 9 bases lay between the germline ends. Germline V gene data show CDR1 as MDHEN and CDR2 as SYDVKM. CDR3 length: 11 amino acids. The CDR3 loop reads CASSPATEQYF. The CDR3 region has the DNA TGTGCCAGCAGCCCGGCGACCGAGCAGTACTTC.

The V and J genes are TRBV10-3 and TRBJ2-1; D call uncertain. Trimming removed 10 bases from V and 0 bases from J, with 16 bases in between. The CDR3 contains 15 residues. In germline, CDR1 is ENHRY, CDR2 SYGVKD. The CDR3 region has the DNA TGTGCCACCCAGGACGGACCGAGCTCCTACAATGAGCAGTTCTTC. It is translated as CATQDGPSSYNEQFF.

The chain joins TRBV18 to TRBJ2-2, with D maybe TRBD2 (6 bases). From germline, CDR1 is KGHSH and CDR2 LQKENI. This CDR3 has 15 amino acids. V was shortened by 5 bases and J by 4 bases, with 14 bases between the two germline ends. The CDR3 region is CASSSTRMGTGELFF. The CDR3, as DNA: TGTGCCAGCTCATCGACTAGGATGGGCACCGGGGAGCTGTTTTTT.

CDR3 sequence: CASRLNRGEKLFF. In DNA form, the CDR3 reads TGTGCCAGCAGACTGAACAGGGGTGAAAAACTGTTTTTT. J is TRBJ1-4 and V is TRBV27, with 7 bases identical to TRBD1. The trim removed 6 bases at V and 7 bases at J, leaving 5 bases unmatched. CDR3 length: 13 amino acids. Germline CDR1 and CDR2: MNHEY and SMNVEV (reference sequence).

This chain uses TRBV7-2 with TRBJ1-2; a possible D gene is TRBD1 (5 bases). Between the trimmed V and J ends, which lost 7 bases and 4 bases, there was a span of 16 bases. The CDR3 extends over 14 amino acids. Germline lookup yields CDR1 SGHTA and CDR2 FQGNSA. In nucleotides, the CDR3 is TGTGCCAGCACTCCCGGGGGTTTTTCCTATGGCTACACCTTC. This gives the protein CASTPGGFSYGYTF.

The chain employs TRBV27 and TRBJ2-1; 8 nucleotides match TRBD1. Germline V CDR1 and CDR2: MNHEY, SMNVEV (reference sequence). The junction had 9 bases not matched to a gene; V was cut back by 4 bases and J by 4 bases. This CDR3 contains 16 residues. The CDR3: CASSSPGDRSYNEQFF. The CDR3 nucleotides read TGTGCCAGCAGTTCGCCCGGGGACAGGTCATACAATGAGCAGTTCTTC.

The chain carries TRBV18 and TRBJ2-3, with 7 nucleotides matching TRBD1. Germline V gene data show CDR1 as KGHSH and CDR2 as LQKENI. The V gene end was trimmed by 5 bases and the J gene end by 1 base; junction bases not matched to a gene: 0. This CDR3 has 13 residues. CDR3 sequence: CASSGQGTDTQYF. The CDR3 region has the DNA TGTGCCAGCTCAGGACAGGGCACAGATACGCAGTATTTT.

The chain links TRBV6-5 to TRBJ1-1, with D possibly TRBD1 on 6 matching bases. The germline V and J ends were trimmed by 4 bases and 4 bases, with 10 bases remaining between them. This CDR3 spans 13 amino acids. Germline CDR1 is MNHEY and CDR2 is SVGAGI. The CDR3 sequence: CASSWGRGTEAFF. The CDR3, as DNA: TGTGCCAGCAGTTGGGGGCGCGGCACTGAAGCTTTCTTT.

This chain joins TRBV7-9 and TRBJ2-5; D is undetermined. Germline V gene data show CDR1 as SEHNR and CDR2 as FQNEAQ (reference sequence). This CDR3 contains 16 residues. The germline V and J ends were trimmed by 1 base and 5 bases, with 17 bases remaining between them. The CDR3 protein is CASSLGFASPPETQYF. In DNA form, the CDR3 reads TGTGCCAGCAGCTTAGGGTTTGCCTCCCCCCCGGAGACCCAGTACTTC. The full variable domain, rest sourced from reference TRBV7-9 and TRBJ2-5, is DTGVSQNPRHKITKRGQNVTFRCDPISEHNRLYWYRQTLGQGPEFLTYFQNEAQLEKSRLLSDRFSAERPKGSFSTLEIQRTEQGDSAMYLCASSLGFASPPETQYFGPGTRLLVL.

The genes are TRBV19 and TRBJ1-2; D not certain. The CDR3 totals 15 residues. Germline V gene data show CDR1 as LNHDA and CDR2 as SQIVND (reference sequence). V shed 7 bases and J shed 4 bases, with 19 bases lying between them. The CDR3 sequence: CASKGFRDNPYGYTF. The CDR3 DNA sequence: TGTGCCAGTAAAGGTTTCCGTGACAACCCCTATGGCTACACCTTC.

The gene calls are TRBV10-1 and TRBJ2-7; TRBD1 might be the D (5 bases). Trimming left V 2 bases short and J 4 bases short, with 9 bases between. Germline V lookup: CDR1 WNHNN, CDR2 SYGVQD (reference sequence). This CDR3 contains 13 residues. CDR3 amino acids: CASSEQGAYEQYF. The CDR3, as DNA: TGCGCCAGCAGTGAGCAGGGTGCTTACGAGCAGTACTTC.

A single count supports this clone. The genes are TRBV5-5 and TRBJ1-1; D uncertain. Germline CDR1 SGHKS, CDR2 YYEKEE (reference sequence). V lost 3 bases and J 0 bases, leaving 12 bases between the germline ends. CDR3 length equals 15 residues. As DNA, the CDR3 is TGTGCCAGCAGCTGGACGGCAGGCATGAACACTGAAGCTTTCTTT. Its translation is CASSWTAGMNTEAFF.

The gene calls are TRBV7-2 and TRBJ1-5, with 10 bases lining up with TRBD1. This CDR3 region has 16 residues. J was trimmed by 1 base and V by 5 bases; bases with no gene match: 5. Germline V gives CDR1 SGHTA, CDR2 FQGNSA. The CDR3 nucleotides read TGTGCCAGCAGCCCCTGGACAGGGGGGAGCAATCAGCCCCAGCATTTT. Its translation: CASSPWTGGSNQPQHF. The entire variable domain, with the rest obtained from reference TRBV7-2 and TRBJ1-5, is as follows: GAGVSQSPSNKVTEKGKDVELRCDPISGHTALYWYRQSLGQGLEFLIYFQGNSAPDKSGLPSDRFSAERTGGSVSTLTIQRTQQEDSAVYLCASSPWTGGSNQPQHFGDGTRLSIL.